This TCR beta chain was captured in a study of blood T cells in healthy people across ages. The overall study: Template switching recovered approximately one barcoded beta molecule for every two T cells.

For the second PCR, which ran for about 6 to 12 cycles, a sample-barcoded 5' primer and a J-beta primer mix were used. TCRdb passed the 5' RACE reads through MiXCR, listing each CDR3 protein once. There are about 780,000 distinct CDR3 sequences in the sample; around a quarter occur only once, and over 2.5% lies in the top ten. CDR3 size: 17 residues. Trimming cost V 4 bases and J 10 bases; bases outside gene matches: 19. Germline V gives CDR1 SGHRS, CDR2 YFSETQ. The same sample was also used in a study of T cells of mothers and their children. That source adds: A few healthy Caucasian mothers and their six children were the donors. The cDNA synthesis received all extracted RNA, at around 1.6 ug per 15 ul. The authors found no persistent microchimeric T cell clones.

This chain connects TRBV5-1 to TRBJ2-1, with 8 bases that match TRBD1. Sequencing was done on a sample of blood. The receptor comes from a boy younger than 18 in good health. In DNA form, the CDR3 reads TGCGCCAGCAGCCCCCGCTTTCCCGGGACAGGATCGAGGGAGCAGTTCTTC. Encoded protein: CASSPRFPGTGSREQFF.